The 19 T cell receptor beta chains below were found in one sample sequenced in a study of PD-1 blockade in mismatch repair-deficient tumors. The data were produced by immunoSEQ multiplex PCR, yet TCRdb's version contains in-frame clones alone and is incomplete. Of 15,000 to 20,000 clones in the sample, 84% were seen once. This specimen consisted of PBMCs, obtained before pembrolizumab treatment. These receptor sequences come from an adult with mismatch repair-deficient cancer.

The J gene is TRBJ2-7, the V gene TRBV27; the D gene is possibly TRBD2 (5 bases). Trimming took 3 bases from V and 7 from J, leaving 10 bases between them. Per the germline V gene, CDR1 is MNHEY and CDR2 is SMNVEV (reference sequence). The CDR3 length is 12 residues. CDR3 sequence: CASSFLAGEQYF. The CDR3 DNA reads TGTGCCAGCAGTTTTCTAGCCGGTGAGCAGTACTTC.

V usage is TRBV29-1 and J usage is TRBJ2-2, with a weak D call TRBD2 (6 bases). CDR3 size: 13 residues. Germline loops: CDR1 SQVTM, CDR2 ANQGSEA. Between the trimmed V and J ends, which lost 7 bases and 6 bases, there was a span of 15 bases. The CDR3 nucleotides are TGCAGCGCCGCCTGGGGAGGCGCCGGGGAGCTGTTTTTT. Translation gives CSAAWGGAGELFF.

The rearrangement uses TRBV10-3 and TRBJ2-4; perhaps D is TRBD1 or TRBD2 (6 bases each). Germline V gene sequence: CDR1 ENHRY, CDR2 SYGVKD. The CDR3 runs to 15 residues. The germline V and J ends were trimmed by 9 bases and 1 base, with 16 bases remaining between them. The CDR3 protein is CAINEGGRAKNIQYF. CDR3 DNA: TGTGCCATTAACGAGGGGGGACGGGCCAAAAACATTCAGTACTTC.

This sequence joins TRBV29-1 and TRBJ2-7; D remains unclear. The CDR3 covers 11 residues. Germline V lookup: CDR1 SQVTM, CDR2 ANQGSEA. V was shortened by 4 bases and J by 3 bases, with 7 bases between the two germline ends. The CDR3 coding sequence is TGCAGCGTTGTAGCAGGCTACGAGCAGTACTTC. Translated, it gives CSVVAGYEQYF.

The count of this clone is one. The J gene is TRBJ1-2, the V gene TRBV6-1; possibly TRBD1 for D (5 bases). This CDR3 is built from 13 residues. With 4 bases removed from V and 8 bases from J, the gap between germline ends came to 14 bases. CDR1 and CDR2 (germline): MNHNS, SASEGT. For the CDR3, the DNA is TGTGCCAGCAGTGGGGAAGGAAGGGACGGCTACACCTTC. Translating it yields CASSGEGRDGYTF.

Sample share makes this clone medium-sized. The chain uses TRBV6-1 and TRBJ2-7; 8 positions match TRBD1. Trimming at V came to 1 base and at J to 0 bases, leaving 2 bases not matched to a gene. There are 15 residues in the CDR3. From germline, CDR1 is MNHNS and CDR2 SASEGT. The CDR3 nucleotides read TGTGCCAGCAGTGAAGGGACAGGGAGCTCCTACGAGCAGTACTTC. Amino acids: CASSEGTGSSYEQYF.

The chain has TRBV30 and TRBJ2-7; D is tentatively TRBD1 or TRBD2 (7 bases each). There are 14 residues in the CDR3. CDR1 is GTSNPN, CDR2 SVGIG, per germline (reference sequence). V was cut by 5 bases and J by 5 bases, with 19 bases left in between. CDR3 nucleotide sequence: TGTGCCTGGGAGGGTAGGGAGGGGGCCCACGAGCAGTACTTC. Protein product: CAWEGREGAHEQYF.

V is TRBV29-1 and J is TRBJ2-1; 9 bases match TRBD2. This CDR3 spans 17 amino acids. Germline loops: CDR1 SQVTM, CDR2 ANQGSEA. J lost 2 bases, V lost 5 bases, and 13 bases had no gene match. CDR3 amino acids: CSVFIAGEKFAYNEQFF. The CDR3 DNA is TGCAGCGTTTTTATAGCGGGAGAAAAATTCGCCTACAATGAGCAGTTCTTC.

CDR3 loop: CAIPKGARFFIYPDYGYTF. In DNA form, the CDR3 reads TGTGCCATCCCGAAGGGGGCCCGTTTCTTTATCTATCCGGACTATGGCTACACCTTC. The chain recombines TRBV19 with TRBJ1-2, with 7 bases aligning to TRBD1. V lost 10 bases to trimming and J lost 3 bases; unmatched junction nucleotides: 26. CDR3 length: 19 residues. Germline loops: CDR1 LNHDA, CDR2 SQIVND (reference sequence).

The count of this clone is one. The gene calls are TRBV5-6 and TRBJ2-7; a possible D gene is TRBD1 (6 bases). In germline, CDR1 is SGHDT, CDR2 YYEEEE. The CDR3 has 14 residues. V was pared by 1 base and J by 4 bases, with 12 bases between. The CDR3 bases are TGTGCCAGCAGCTTGATGGGGGCGGGTTACGAGCAGTACTTC. It codes for CASSLMGAGYEQYF.

The J gene is TRBJ2-5, the V gene TRBV5-1; D is uncertain. Trimming shortened V by 2 bases and J by 3 bases, and 11 bases separated the two germline ends. The CDR3 loop spans 14 amino acids. Germline V CDR1 and CDR2: SGHRS, YFSETQ. CDR3 amino acids: CASSLRREKETQYF. For the CDR3, the DNA is TGCGCCAGCAGCTTACGCCGCGAAAAAGAGACCCAGTACTTC.

This sequence joins TRBV6-5 and TRBJ2-1, with a tentative D call TRBD2 (6 bases). Germline V lookup: CDR1 MNHEY, CDR2 SVGAGI. This CDR3 spans 12 amino acids. Trimming left V 2 bases short and J 10 bases short, with 9 bases between. The CDR3 loop reads CASSYGGKEQFF. The CDR3 nucleotides are TGTGCCAGCAGTTACGGGGGGAAGGAGCAGTTCTTC.

This clone was seen a single time. The chain combines TRBV7-9 with TRBJ1-4; D possibly corresponds to TRBD1 (5 bases). CDR1 is SEHNR, CDR2 FQNEAQ, per germline (reference sequence). The CDR3 sequence is 15 residues long. The V end was cut by 7 bases, the J end by 4 bases, with 16 bases between. In DNA, the CDR3 is TGTGCCAGCACCCTCTCCGGGACTTTTAATGAAAAACTGTTTTTT. It codes for CASTLSGTFNEKLFF.

The V call is TRBV25-1, the J call TRBJ2-3, with 13 bases lining up with TRBD2. With V trimmed by 1 base and J by 3 bases, 4 bases remained unmatched. Germline assignment: CDR1 MGHDK and CDR2 SYGVNS. The CDR3 consists of 17 residues. Here the CDR3 reads CASSESGTSGTTDTQYF. Written as DNA, the CDR3 is TGTGCCAGCAGTGAATCCGGGACTAGCGGGACAACAGATACGCAGTATTTT.

This chain connects TRBV5-6 to TRBJ2-3; possibly TRBD2 for D (6 bases). The V end lost 2 bases, the J end lost 2 bases, and 9 bases lay between the germline ends. Germline V gene data show CDR1 as SGHDT and CDR2 as YYEEEE. The CDR3 loop spans 14 amino acids. As DNA, the CDR3 is TGTGCCAGCAGCTTTGGACTAATCACAGATACGCAGTATTTT. Translation gives CASSFGLITDTQYF.

This chain uses TRBV2 with TRBJ2-3, with 8 bases identical to TRBD2. The CDR3 is 14 residues long. Per the germline V gene, CDR1 is SNHLY and CDR2 is FYNNEI. With V trimmed by 6 bases and J by 2 bases, 4 bases remained unmatched. The DNA for the CDR3 is TGTGCCAGCAGGGGACTAGGGCTCACAGATACGCAGTATTTT. This codes for CASRGLGLTDTQYF.

This sequence joins TRBV27 and TRBJ2-7; 9 bases line up with TRBD1. V trimming: 6 bases; J trimming: 7 bases; junction bases outside the gene matches: 10. Germline assignment: CDR1 MNHEY and CDR2 SMNVEV (reference sequence). The CDR3 consists of 14 residues. CDR3 protein: CASSYRGPGREQYF. The CDR3 DNA sequence: TGTGCCAGCAGCTACAGGGGGCCGGGTCGGGAGCAGTACTTC.

The V and J genes are TRBV5-1 and TRBJ2-7, with 9 bases matching TRBD2. In germline, CDR1 is SGHRS, CDR2 YFSETQ. The V and J ends lost 0 bases and 3 bases, in that order; junction bases with no gene match: 16. CDR3 size: 19 residues. The CDR3 DNA reads as TGCGCCAGCAGCTTGGTTGCCCCAGTCCTAGCGGGGAGCGTCTACGAGCAGTACTTC. Translation: CASSLVAPVLAGSVYEQYF. Supplemented by reference TRBV5-1 and TRBJ2-7, the full variable domain reads KAGVTQTPRYLIKTRGQQVTLSCSPISGHRSVSWYQQTPGQGLQFLFEYFSETQRNKGNFPGRFSGRQFSNSRSEMNVSTLELGDSALYLCASSLVAPVLAGSVYEQYFGPGTRLTVT.

V gene TRBV5-1 combines with J gene TRBJ2-2, with unresolved D. Germline V lookup: CDR1 SGHRS, CDR2 YFSETQ. The CDR3 covers 14 residues. The germline V and J ends were trimmed by 0 bases and 5 bases, with 8 bases remaining between them. The CDR3, as DNA: TGCGCCAGCAGCTTGGTAGAAACGACCGGGGAGCTGTTTTTT. Its translation: CASSLVETTGELFF.